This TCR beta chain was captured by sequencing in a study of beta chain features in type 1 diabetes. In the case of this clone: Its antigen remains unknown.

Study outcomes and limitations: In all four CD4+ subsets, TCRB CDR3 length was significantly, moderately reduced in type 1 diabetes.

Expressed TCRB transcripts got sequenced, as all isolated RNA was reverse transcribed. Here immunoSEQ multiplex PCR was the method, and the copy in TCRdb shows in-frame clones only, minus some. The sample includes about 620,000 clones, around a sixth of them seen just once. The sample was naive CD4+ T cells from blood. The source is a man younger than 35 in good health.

In DNA, the CDR3 is TGTGCCAGCCCCGACCAAATACTCGGACCTACTACCTACGAGCAGTACTTC. It translates to CASPDQILGPTTYEQYF. This rearrangement joins TRBV21-1 to TRBJ2-7. TRBV21-1 is classified as a pseudogene. The CDR3 loop spans 17 amino acids.